The source of this T cell receptor (beta chain) is a study of regulatory T cells in long-lasting Graves disease (dated by TCRdb to the early 2020s). Regarding the complete study: Newly diagnosed Graves' disease patients had taken antithyroid drugs for less than 3 months. Patients with persistent Graves' disease were compared with patients with newly diagnosed Graves' disease using TCR sequencing and RNA sequencing of peripheral blood. TCR sequencing covered around 13 persistent and some 20 newly diagnosed Graves' disease patients, 33 samples in total. The study was conducted in China and was registered as a clinical trial.

This clonotype was observed many times. Its antigen specificity is not known. No much larger clone is present one base from it, and per-base qualities are unavailable. Broad study findings and their caveats: Persistent Graves' disease patients showed lower TCR Shannon entropy and fewer highly expanded clones than newly diagnosed patients, suggesting clonal expansion. Only the TCR beta chain was sequenced and analyzed. The authors noted that the small sample size was a limitation that may lower accuracy. TRBV28, TRBJ1-2 and TRBJ2-5 were preferentially used in persistent disease, while TRBV20-1 and TRBJ2-1 were favored in newly diagnosed disease. Patients with persistent disease shared more public clonotypes (around 3,000) than newly diagnosed patients did (about 1,000). Only peripheral blood was studied, because thyroid tissue, the primary lesion, was inaccessible.

The time point label here, explained by the study, means: newly diagnosed GD, antithyroid drugs for less than 3 months. RNA was extracted from PBMCs in TRIzol for both TCR sequencing and RNA sequencing. Graves' disease was diagnosed according to American Thyroid Association guidelines. The patients came from an endocrinology department in Xi'an, China. From each patient, approximately 10 milliliters of peripheral blood was collected into an EDTA anticoagulant tube. Ficoll Paque Plus density gradient separation was used to isolate PBMCs, and no further T cell sorting was performed. RNA quality was checked with an Agilent 2100 Bioanalyzer and agarose gel, and concentration with a NanoDrop 2000. The method was multiplex PCR. Sequenced using an Illumina HiSeq 4000. CDR3 regions were amplified by Arm-PCR with iRepertoire HTBI primers to construct TCR beta libraries. Before sequencing, the PCR products went through gel purification. Concerning the study's data processing: A total of roughly 67 TRBV and 14 TRBJ segments were identified across samples and were used for gene usage analysis of CDR3 amino acid clonotypes. COPE and FqMerger were used to merge the filtered high-quality paired reads into contigs. BLAST was used to align contigs to IMGT TRBV, TRBD and TRBJ reference genes, with CDR3 defined following IMGT. Any clonotype with a frequency above 0.1% was classified as a highly expanded clone. Repertoire diversity was measured by Shannon entropy, and V-J evenness by the Gini coefficient. A clonotype found in more than one individual was treated as public. The raw public reads went through TCRdb reprocessing: fastp at Q25, MiXCR clone calling, in-frame beta chains kept. Each entry is one CDR3 protein sequence, shown with its most common DNA and genes. These V and J calls rely on TCRdb rather than the paper's analysis. In this sample the table shows approximately 400,000 distinct CDR3 sequences, about 10% of which occur a single time. Clones ranked in the top ten supply 15% to 20% of the sample.

From the cysteine up to the phenylalanine, the CDR3 has a length of 17 residues. The sequence is cut down to CDR3 DNA, 51 bases in frame from base 1. The V end gives up 4 bases and the J end 3 bases, leaving 7 bases in the junction not matched to a gene. Via the germline V gene (reference sequence), CDR1 is MNHEY and CDR2 SMNVEV. These same records also appear under a second study, on T cells in Graves' hyperthyroidism and ophthalmopathy. The second study also describes: Stable Graves' hyperthyroidism was defined as no progression to ophthalmopathy during 18 months of follow-up. Hyperthyroidism patients were newly diagnosed, had a disease duration of under 2 months, and were aged 18 to 65 years. The study excluded patients with uncontrolled infections, other autoimmune diseases, pregnancy or lactation. Diagnoses were based on clinical symptoms, serum thyroxine and TRAb, thyroid ultrasound and orbital computed tomography. The TCR CDR3 was subjected to a first round of RT-PCR using the HTBI primer set and the Qiagen OneStep RT-PCR kit. Most expanded thyroid clonotypes (frequency above 0.001) were also found in blood, which suggests that blood repertoires may mirror thyroid immune responses. A model built on a 13 V-J signature distinguished ophthalmopathy from stable hyperthyroidism, reaching about 89% sensitivity and about 81% specificity in cross-validation and 80%/75% in testing. In validation, the model predicted progression to ophthalmopathy with roughly 66% sensitivity and around 72% specificity, a median of about 6.7 months before onset. To identify distinguishing TCR V-J signatures, a discovery cohort of about a hundred patients was used, comprising 40 to 45 with Graves' ophthalmopathy and around 57 with stable Graves' hyperthyroidism. Prospective prediction of ophthalmopathy was tested in an independent validation cohort of some 20 hyperthyroidism patients and 17 patients who later progressed to ophthalmopathy. For training and testing, the 100 or so patients in the discovery cohort were randomly divided in a 7:3 ratio. The study also compared thyroid tissue and blood T-cell repertoires from roughly 6 Graves' hyperthyroidism patients. After sampling, hyperthyroidism patients received methimazole starting at 30 mg daily, and ophthalmopathy patients received high-dose intravenous methylprednisolone. Libraries were constructed in a second round of multiplex PCR, after which size selection and purification were carried out. Libraries were sequenced paired-end with 100 bp reads on an Illumina HiSeq2000. SOAPnuke was used to process the raw data, with reads discarded if the reads contained adapters or uncalled bases, had a mean Phred below 15, or lacked an exact constant-primer or identifier match. COPE v1.2.5 was used to merge high-quality paired reads, and clonotypes were defined as unique nucleotide sequences. MiTCR v1.1 was used to align clonotypes to the IMGT TRBV, TRBD and TRBJ reference segments. Analysis was restricted to V-J combinations with a frequency above 0.0001, which covered about 99% of repertoires. A TCS score was defined as the ratio of F50 (clonal expansion) to E x V (chaos), with BLOSUM62-based TCRdist applied between CDR3 peptides within each V-J. Welch's t-statistics and random forest reduced roughly 530 V-J features to about 13, which were used in a naive Bayes classifier (R e1071). No statistical method was used to fix the sample size in advance, and group allocation was not hidden from the investigators. TCR Vbeta CDR3 sequencing of approximately 140 peripheral blood samples (43 ophthalmopathy, over 70 hyperthyroidism and roughly 17 progressor patients) is reported in the paper.

The sequence was collected from a woman in her late teens or twenties with Graves disease. Donor details come from another sample of the same person, matched by shared clones. The sequences come from peripheral blood mononuclear cells (PBMCs), collected at new diagnosis, from a patient treated with antithyroid drugs. Here the chain combines TRBV27 and TRBJ2-2, with 11 bases aligning to TRBD2. The CDR3 here reads CASSWGTSGIYTGELFF. The nucleotides read TGTGCCAGCAGTTGGGGGACTAGCGGAATTTACACCGGGGAGCTGTTTTTT.